A single sample is the source of the 27 T cell receptor beta chains below, sequenced in a study of CD8+ T cells in alopecia areata (dated by TCRdb to between 2017 and 2018). This specimen's time point label, per the study, means: about 4 weeks on oral tofacitinib. What the treatment or condition label conveys for this sample: oral pan-JAK inhibitor, 5-10 mg twice daily. Preparation of the library involved the immunoSEQ multiplex PCR assay. To provide template for TCR sequencing, every sample had RNA extracted and reverse transcribed into cDNA. This immuneACCESS table, as held by TCRdb, lists in-frame sequences with V and J called but not all clones. Of the missing ones, under half trace to an unresolved V gene in checked studies; the others have no known cause. This sample comprises a few hundred thousand clones, roughly 56% of them detected only once. The top ten clonotypes cover roughly 1.5% of the sample.

Sample: CD4+ T cells sorted from blood, taken at week 4, from a patient treated with tofacitinib. The receptor source for this set is a human donor with alopecia areata.

The V gene is TRBV29-1, the J gene TRBJ1-2; possibly TRBD1 for D (6 bases). V was shortened by 7 bases and J by 8 bases, with 11 bases between the two germline ends. Germline assignment: CDR1 SQVTM and CDR2 ANQGSEA. The CDR3 covers 10 residues. This CDR3 is CSAEGEGYTF. In nucleotides, the CDR3 is TGCAGCGCAGAGGGGGAGGGCTACACCTTC.

The chain combines TRBV20-1 with TRBJ1-2; no firm D call. Germline-derived CDR1 and CDR2 are DFQATT and SNEGSKA (reference sequence). V shed 2 bases and J shed 7 bases, with 8 bases lying between them. This CDR3 region has 11 residues. CDR3 in amino acids: CSARRDIGYTF. Written as DNA, the CDR3 is TGCAGTGCTAGAAGAGATATTGGCTACACCTTC.

The V gene is TRBV5-6, the J gene TRBJ2-3, with a possible D match to TRBD2 (5 bases). The CDR3 spans 15 residues. Trimming cost V 5 bases and J 2 bases, with 15 bases left between them. Germline values: CDR1 SGHDT, CDR2 YYEEEE. The CDR3 DNA reads TGTGCCAGCAGTTTTGAGGGCTTTACCACAGATACGCAGTATTTT. Residues: CASSFEGFTTDTQYF.

This chain links TRBV5-1 with TRBJ2-2; a possible D gene is TRBD1 (5 bases). V dropped 3 bases and J dropped 1 base, with 7 bases sitting between them. CDR3 length: 14 amino acids. Germline V gives CDR1 SGHRS, CDR2 YFSETQ. The CDR3 coding sequence is TGCGCCAGCAGCTCAACAGGGAACACCGGGGAGCTGTTTTTT. Protein product: CASSSTGNTGELFF.

The chain is built from TRBV19 and TRBJ1-2; 10 bases line up with TRBD1. The CDR3 spans 15 residues. V lost 5 bases, J lost 5 bases, and 8 bases stayed unmatched. Looked up from germline, CDR1 is LNHDA and CDR2 is SQIVND (reference sequence). The CDR3: CASSATTGGAYGYTF. The CDR3 nucleotides read TGTGCCAGTAGTGCCACGACAGGGGGCGCGTATGGCTACACCTTC.

This clone is termed medium-sized. The chain's CDR3 is CASSPTSDTQYF. In DNA, the CDR3 is TGTGCCAGCAGCCCTACTAGCGATACGCAGTATTTT. The chain combines TRBV13 with TRBJ2-3; a possible D gene is TRBD2 (6 bases). Germline V gives CDR1 PRHDT, CDR2 FYEKMQ (reference sequence). This CDR3 spans 12 amino acids. The ends were cut back, 5 bases at V and 6 bases at J, with 9 bases in the middle.

CDR3: CSVEVLTGEKLFF. The CDR3 DNA reads TGCAGCGTTGAAGTCCTGACCGGTGAAAAACTGTTTTTT. The rearrangement links TRBV29-1 to TRBJ1-4; D gene ambiguous. From germline, CDR1 is SQVTM and CDR2 ANQGSEA. The ends were cut back, 1 base at V and 7 bases at J, with 10 bases in the middle. This CDR3 is 13 amino acids long.

This clone was seen more than once but under ten times. V gene TRBV2 combines with J gene TRBJ2-5; D not resolved. The DNA end lines up better with TRBJ2-7; the J call may be wrong. This CDR3 contains 13 residues. CDR1 and CDR2 from the germline V gene are SNHLY and FYNNEI. As DNA, the CDR3 is TGTGCCAGCAGTCAAGGACCCTCCTACGAGCAGTACTTC. Translating gives CASSQGPSYEQYF.

This clone has more than one count but fewer than ten. The rearrangement uses TRBV6-6 and TRBJ1-1; possibly TRBD1 for D (5 bases). V lost 5 bases and J 4 bases, leaving 14 bases between the germline ends. This CDR3 contains 14 residues. Germline V lookup: CDR1 MNHNY, CDR2 SVGAGI (reference sequence). Here the CDR3 DNA reads TGTGCCAGCAGTCCCTCGGGGACGCGCACTGAAGCTTTCTTT. Translated, it gives CASSPSGTRTEAFF.

The V call is TRBV18, the J call TRBJ1-1, with 7 bases lining up with TRBD1. V was clipped by 0 bases and J by 1 base; unmatched bases: 2. Per the germline V gene, CDR1 is KGHSH and CDR2 is LQKENI. The CDR3 length is 15 residues. CDR3 DNA: TGTGCCAGCTCACCACCGACAGGGCAGAACACTGAAGCTTTCTTT. As protein: CASSPPTGQNTEAFF.

The chain has TRBV25-1 and TRBJ2-3; 9 nucleotides align to TRBD1. Per the germline V gene, CDR1 is MGHDK and CDR2 is SYGVNS. The CDR3 is made up of 15 amino acids. The trim removed 4 bases at V and 4 bases at J, leaving 6 bases unmatched. In DNA form, the CDR3 reads TGTGCCAGCAGTGGCCGGGACAGGGTGTCAGATACGCAGTATTTT. Amino acids: CASSGRDRVSDTQYF.

V usage is TRBV18 and J usage is TRBJ1-2; possibly TRBD1 for D (5 bases). The ends were cut back, 2 bases at V and 5 bases at J, with 6 bases in the middle. The CDR3 has 12 residues. CDR1 is KGHSH and CDR2 is LQKENI in the germline V gene. The CDR3 nucleotides read TGTGCCAGCTCACCAGGGGGTTATGGCTACACCTTC. Encoded protein: CASSPGGYGYTF.

This clone was counted only a few times. The chain uses TRBV2 and TRBJ2-7; tentatively, D is TRBD2 (6 bases). V lost 3 bases, J lost 5 bases, and 14 bases lay in between. This CDR3 spans 14 amino acids. Germline CDR1 is SNHLY and CDR2 is FYNNEI. The CDR3 nucleotides read TGTGCCAGCAGTGATAAGACGGGACTCAACGAGCAGTACTTC. Encoded protein: CASSDKTGLNEQYF. The full variable domain, in which reference TRBV2 and TRBJ2-7 provide the parts outside the CDR3, is EPEVTQTPSHQVTQMGQEVILRCVPISNHLYFYWYRQILGQKVEFLVSFYNNEISEKSEIFDDQFSVERPDGSNFTLKIRSTKLEDSAMYFCASSDKTGLNEQYFGPGTRLTVT.

The chain uses TRBV7-9 and TRBJ1-5; D not certain. Between the trimmed V and J ends, which lost 5 bases and 3 bases, there was a span of 8 bases. The V gene's germline CDR1 is SEHNR and CDR2 FQNEAQ (reference sequence). The CDR3 is 13 amino acids. CDR3 nucleotides: TGTGCCAGCAGCCGCGGACCCAATCAGCCCCAGCATTTT. Its translation is CASSRGPNQPQHF.

CDR3 bases: TGTGCCAGCAGCTTAGCATTGCTGAACACCGGGGAGCTGTTTTTT. It is translated as CASSLALLNTGELFF. The rearrangement joins TRBV7-2 to TRBJ2-2; D unresolved. The germline V and J ends were trimmed by 0 bases and 1 base, with 6 bases remaining between them. The CDR3 has 15 amino acids. Germline V gene sequence: CDR1 SGHTA, CDR2 FQGNSA.

The chain joins TRBV6-5 to TRBJ2-1, with 7 bases fitting TRBD1. The germline V gene encodes CDR1 MNHEY and CDR2 SVGAGI. Losses at the gene ends were 6 bases for V and 6 bases for J; bases not matched to a gene: 8. The CDR3 runs 14 residues. In DNA form, the CDR3 reads TGTGCCAGCAGGAACCGGGACAGTGGCAATGAGCAGTTCTTC. Its translation is CASRNRDSGNEQFF.

This clone was counted only a few times. This chain connects TRBV7-8 to TRBJ2-5, with D perhaps being TRBD1 or TRBD2 (5 bases each). The CDR3 is 14 residues long. Germline V gene lookup returns CDR1 SGHVS and CDR2 FQNEAQ. V was clipped by 1 base and J by 5 bases, with 11 bases between them. CDR3 coding DNA: TGTGCCAGCAGCTTAGGTGTCGGGGCTGAGACCCAGTACTTC. It yields the protein CASSLGVGAETQYF. Using reference TRBV7-8 and TRBJ2-5 for the parts outside the CDR3, the full variable domain is GAGVSQSPRYKVAKRGQDVALRCDPISGHVSLFWYQQALGQGPEFLTYFQNEAQLDKSGLPSDRFFAERPEGSVSTLKIQRTQQEDSAVYLCASSLGVGAETQYFGPGTRLLVL.

This chain joins TRBV30 and TRBJ1-5; 8 bases align to TRBD1. Germline trimming cut 4 bases from V and 7 bases from J; bases unmatched to any gene: 6. The CDR3 is 13 residues long. Germline V gene data show CDR1 as GTSNPN and CDR2 as SVGIG (reference sequence). The CDR3 DNA reads as TGTGCCTGGACAGGGGGCGCGGGGCAGCCCCAGCATTTT. Translation gives CAWTGGAGQPQHF.

J is TRBJ2-2 and V is TRBV6-6; the D is unclear. Germline loops: CDR1 MNHNY, CDR2 SVGAGI (reference sequence). The CDR3 is 13 residues long. V shed 6 bases and J shed 2 bases, with 7 bases lying between them. CDR3 residues: CASSPPNTGELFF. CDR3 bases: TGTGCCAGCAGCCCCCCTAACACCGGGGAGCTGTTTTTT.

V and J are TRBV15 and TRBJ2-3, with 13 bases matching TRBD2. Per the germline V gene, CDR1 is LNHNV and CDR2 is YYDKDF (reference sequence). Trimming at V came to 11 bases and at J to 3 bases, leaving 5 bases not matched to a gene. The CDR3 is 14 amino acids. CDR3 DNA sequence: TGTGCCCCACGACTAGCGGGGGGAACAGATACGCAGTATTTT. Translated, it gives CAPRLAGGTDTQYF. The complete variable domain, with remaining parts taken from reference TRBV15 and TRBJ2-3, reads DAMVIQNPRYQVTQFGKPVTLSCSQTLNHNVMYWYQQKSSQAPKLLFHYYDKDFNNEADTPDNFQSRRPNTSFCFLDIRSPGLGDTAMYLCAPRLAGGTDTQYFGPGTRLTVL.

The rearrangement uses TRBV25-1 and TRBJ1-1; D not certain. CDR3 length: 12 amino acids. The germline V gene encodes CDR1 MGHDK and CDR2 SYGVNS. The ends were cut back, 5 bases at V and 7 bases at J, with 11 bases in the middle. CDR3 sequence reads: CASSTSIGEAFF. CDR3 bases: TGTGCCAGCAGTACGTCTATTGGTGAAGCTTTCTTT. The full variable domain, in which reference TRBV25-1 and TRBJ1-1 provide the parts outside the CDR3, is EADIYQTPRYLVIGTGKKITLECSQTMGHDKMYWYQQDPGMELHLIHYSYGVNSTEKGDLSSESTVSRIRTEHFPLTLESARPSHTSQYLCASSTSIGEAFFGQGTRLTVV.

This sequence joins TRBV7-2 and TRBJ2-1, with TRBD1 as a possible D gene (6 bases). CDR3 length: 12 amino acids. V lost 4 bases to trimming and J lost 8 bases, with 9 bases between them. The V gene's germline CDR1 is SGHTA and CDR2 FQGNSA. This chain's CDR3 is CASSSQGHEQFF. The CDR3 DNA sequence: TGTGCCAGCAGCTCACAGGGTCATGAGCAGTTCTTC.

The chain recombines TRBV4-3 with TRBJ2-5, with 13 bases identical to TRBD2. This CDR3 contains 15 residues. Germline-derived CDR1 and CDR2 are LGHNA and YSLEER. Losses at the gene ends were 4 bases for V and 2 bases for J; bases not matched to a gene: 1. CDR3 nucleotide sequence: TGCGCCAGCAGCCTGGGACTAGCGGGGCAAGAGACCCAGTACTTC. It specifies CASSLGLAGQETQYF.

The chain couples TRBV29-1 to TRBJ2-7; a possible D gene is TRBD2 (5 bases). V lost 4 bases and J 7 bases, leaving 20 bases between the germline ends. Germline CDR1 and CDR2: SQVTM and ANQGSEA. The CDR3 runs to 14 residues. Written as DNA, the CDR3 is TGCAGCGTTGGGGTCTCCCCCTTGTCGGGAGAGCAGTACTTC. It specifies CSVGVSPLSGEQYF.

This chain connects TRBV27 to TRBJ2-1, with 8 bases aligning to TRBD2. Trimming removed 5 bases from V and 7 bases from J; junction bases left unmatched: 7. This CDR3 region has 14 residues. Germline loops: CDR1 MNHEY, CDR2 SMNVEV (reference sequence). The CDR3 spells CASSRPGTRNEQFF. The DNA for the CDR3 is TGTGCCAGCAGTCGTCCCGGGACTAGGAATGAGCAGTTCTTC.

This clone was counted only a few times. V gene TRBV7-2 combines with J gene TRBJ1-3; D is unresolved. The CDR3 totals 13 residues. V was trimmed by 5 bases and J by 2 bases, leaving 7 bases between them. Germline V CDR1 and CDR2: SGHTA, FQGNSA. DNA of the CDR3: TGTGCCAGCAGCCTCGGCGCTGGAAACACCATATATTTT. Protein sequence: CASSLGAGNTIYF.

V usage is TRBV27 and J usage is TRBJ1-1; D remains unclear. This CDR3 is 14 amino acids long. Trimming stripped 0 bases from V and 8 bases from J, with 13 bases between. CDR1 is MNHEY and CDR2 is SMNVEV in the germline V gene (reference sequence). In DNA, the CDR3 is TGTGCCAGCAGTTTATCCCCTGTTGGGTTAGAAGCTTTCTTT. Translating it yields CASSLSPVGLEAFF.